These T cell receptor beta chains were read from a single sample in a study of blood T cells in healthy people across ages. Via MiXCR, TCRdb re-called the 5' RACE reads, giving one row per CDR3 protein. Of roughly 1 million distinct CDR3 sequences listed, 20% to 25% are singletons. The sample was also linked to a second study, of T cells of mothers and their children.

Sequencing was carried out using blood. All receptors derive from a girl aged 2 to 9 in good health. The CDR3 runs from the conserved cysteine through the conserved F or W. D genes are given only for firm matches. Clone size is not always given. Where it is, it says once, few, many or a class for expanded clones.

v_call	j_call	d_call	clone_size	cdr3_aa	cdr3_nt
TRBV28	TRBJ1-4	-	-	CASSLRELDEKLFF	TGTGCCAGCAGTTTGAGGGAGCTGGATGAAAAACTGTTTTTT
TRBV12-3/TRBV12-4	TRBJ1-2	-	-	CASSSGFNPGYTF	TGTGCCAGCAGTTCGGGTTTTAATCCTGGCTACACCTTC
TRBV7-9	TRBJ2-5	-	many	CASSSSGGKETQYF	TGTGCCAGCAGCTCTTCCGGAGGGAAAGAGACCCAGTACTTC
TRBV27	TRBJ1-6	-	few	CASAVRRADNSPLHF	TGTGCCAGTGCCGTCCGGCGGGCGGATAATTCACCCCTCCACTTT
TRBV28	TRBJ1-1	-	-	CAHSPLNTEAFF	TGTGCCCATTCGCCGTTGAACACTGAAGCTTTCTTT
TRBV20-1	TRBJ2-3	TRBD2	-	CSAPRLAGSTDTQYF	TGCAGTGCTCCTCGACTAGCGGGAAGCACAGATACGCAGTATTTT
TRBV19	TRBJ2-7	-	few	CASSGTGTRYEQYF	TGTGCCAGTAGTGGGACGGGGACAAGATACGAGCAGTACTTC
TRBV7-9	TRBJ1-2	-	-	CASSSGVRSSGYTF	TGTGCCAGCAGCTCTGGGGTCCGCTCGTCCGGCTACACCTTC
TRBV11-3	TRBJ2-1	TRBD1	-	CASSLGTGLSPNEQFF	TGTGCCAGCAGCCTAGGGACAGGGTTATCCCCCAATGAGCAGTTCTTC
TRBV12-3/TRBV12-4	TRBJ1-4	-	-	CASIRGGVSNEKLFF	TGTGCCAGCATACGAGGGGGAGTGTCTAATGAAAAACTGTTTTTT
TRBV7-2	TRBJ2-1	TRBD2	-	CASSLETSGRHEQFF	TGTGCCAGCAGCTTAGAGACTAGCGGGAGACATGAGCAGTTCTTC
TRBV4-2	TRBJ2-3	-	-	CASSQDFGVTDTQYF	TGTGCCAGCAGCCAAGATTTCGGGGTCACAGATACGCAGTATTTT
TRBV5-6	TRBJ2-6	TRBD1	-	CASSADRVALSANVLTF	TGTGCCAGCAGCGCGGACAGGGTCGCTCTATCGGCCAACGTCCTGACTTTC
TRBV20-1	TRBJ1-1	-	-	CSAESGLTEAFF	TGCAGTGCTGAGTCAGGACTCACTGAAGCTTTCTTT
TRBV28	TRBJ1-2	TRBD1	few	CASSSWTGGYGYTF	TGTGCCAGCAGCTCCTGGACAGGGGGCTATGGCTACACCTTC
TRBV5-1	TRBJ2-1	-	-	CASSYYGGLGGNEQFF	TGCGCCAGCAGCTATTATGGGGGGTTAGGAGGCAATGAGCAGTTCTTC
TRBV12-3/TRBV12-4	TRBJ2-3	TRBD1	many	CASSLRGQGMDTQYF	TGTGCCAGCAGTTTAAGAGGACAGGGTATGGATACGCAGTATTTT
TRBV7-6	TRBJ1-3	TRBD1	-	CASSLGAQGHSGNTIYF	TGTGCCAGCAGCTTAGGCGCACAGGGGCACTCTGGAAACACCATATATTTT
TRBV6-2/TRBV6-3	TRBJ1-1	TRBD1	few	CASSYDLGQGAMDTEAFF	TGTGCCAGCAGTTACGACCTAGGACAGGGGGCGATGGACACTGAAGCTTTCTTT
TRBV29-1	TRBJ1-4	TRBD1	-	CSVEGTGDEKLFF	TGCAGCGTTGAGGGGACAGGGGATGAAAAACTGTTTTTT
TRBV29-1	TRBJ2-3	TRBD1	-	CSVRGTVETSTDTQYF	TGCAGCGTTAGAGGGACAGTAGAGACTAGCACAGATACGCAGTATTTT
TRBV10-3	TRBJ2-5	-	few	CAISEGAEETQYF	TGTGCCATCAGTGAGGGTGCTGAAGAGACCCAGTACTTC
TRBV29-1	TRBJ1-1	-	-	CSVGQLIMNTEAFF	TGCAGCGTCGGACAGTTGATTATGAACACTGAAGCTTTCTTT
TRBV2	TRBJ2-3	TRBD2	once	CASSAGTKPDTQYF	TGTGCCAGCAGTGCCGGGACTAAGCCAGATACGCAGTATTTT
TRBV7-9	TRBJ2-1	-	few	CASSSQGGQFNEQFF	TGTGCCAGCAGTTCCCAGGGCGGCCAGTTTAATGAGCAGTTCTTC
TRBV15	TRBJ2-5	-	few	CATSTGEWKSHETYQETQYF	TGTGCCACCAGTACCGGTGAGTGGAAGTCGCATGAAACGTACCAAGAGACCCAGTACTTC
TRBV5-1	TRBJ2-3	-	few	CASNPRGTDTQYF	TGCGCCAGCAACCCCCGAGGGACAGATACGCAGTATTTT
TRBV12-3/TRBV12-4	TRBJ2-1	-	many	CASSLDGNNEQFF	TGTGCCAGCAGTTTAGACGGCAACAATGAGCAGTTCTTC
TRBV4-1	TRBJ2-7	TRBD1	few	CASSQDRGLGGLYEQYF	TGCGCCAGCAGCCAAGATCGGGGCCTAGGGGGCCTCTACGAGCAGTACTTC
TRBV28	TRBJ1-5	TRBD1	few	CASSIDRGGQPQHF	TGTGCCAGCAGCATAGACAGGGGTGGTCAGCCCCAGCATTTT
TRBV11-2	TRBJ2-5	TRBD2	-	CASSLGPLAGGETQYF	TGTGCCAGCAGCTTAGGGCCCCTAGCGGGAGGGGAGACCCAGTACTTC
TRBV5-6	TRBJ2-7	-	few	CASSFPGPTHYEQYF	TGTGCCAGCAGCTTCCCGGGGCCCACACACTACGAGCAGTACTTC
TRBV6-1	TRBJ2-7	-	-	CVSSEVAGSSYEQYF	TGTGTCAGCAGTGAAGTGGCGGGGTCGAGCTACGAGCAGTACTTC
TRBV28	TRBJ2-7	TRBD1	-	CASRRQGAYEQYF	TGTGCCAGCAGGCGACAGGGGGCTTACGAGCAGTACTTC
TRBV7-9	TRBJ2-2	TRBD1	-	CASSLTGERTGELFF	TGTGCCAGCAGCTTGACAGGGGAAAGGACCGGGGAGCTGTTTTTT
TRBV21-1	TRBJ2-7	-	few	CASSSQRLNIDEQYF	TGTGCCAGCAGCAGCCAACGCCTGAATATAGACGAGCAGTACTTC
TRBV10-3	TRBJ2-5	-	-	CAISASILETQYF	TGTGCCATCAGTGCGTCGATATTGGAGACCCAGTACTTC
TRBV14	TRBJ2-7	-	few	CASSPPEASYEQYF	TGTGCCAGCAGCCCACCGGAGGCTTCCTACGAGCAGTACTTC
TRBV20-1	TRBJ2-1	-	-	CSAEKSGANEQFF	TGCAGTGCAGAAAAATCGGGGGCGAATGAGCAGTTCTTC
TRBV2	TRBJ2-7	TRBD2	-	CASAETSGGYYEQYF	TGTGCCTCAGCGGAGACTAGCGGGGGATACTACGAGCAGTACTTC
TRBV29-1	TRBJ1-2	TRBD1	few	CSASTGDNYGYTF	TGCAGCGCCTCGACAGGGGATAACTATGGCTACACCTTC
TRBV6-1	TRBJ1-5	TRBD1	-	CATHGQGLIQPQHF	TGTGCCACCCACGGACAGGGGTTGATTCAGCCCCAGCATTTT
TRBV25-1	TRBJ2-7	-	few	CASSDILVGVNEQCF	TGTGCCAGCAGTGACATCCTCGTGGGAGTAAACGAGCAGTGCTTC
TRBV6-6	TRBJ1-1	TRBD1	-	CASSTGDTEAFF	TGTGCCAGCAGCACAGGGGACACTGAAGCTTTCTTT
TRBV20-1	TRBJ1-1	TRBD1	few	CSGQTGGSSFF	TGCAGTGGCCAGACAGGGGGCTCATCTTTCTTT
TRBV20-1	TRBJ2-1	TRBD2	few	CSARDPLRTSGHNEQFF	TGCAGTGCTAGAGATCCTCTCCGGACTAGCGGGCACAATGAGCAGTTCTTC
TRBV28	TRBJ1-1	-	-	CASSLQGKAFF	TGTGCCAGCAGTTTACAGGGCAAAGCTTTCTTT
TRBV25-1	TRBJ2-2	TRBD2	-	CASSDYMGTSGYTGELFF	TGTGCCAGCAGTGATTATATGGGAACTAGCGGATACACCGGGGAGCTGTTTTTT
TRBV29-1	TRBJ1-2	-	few	CSDEGYTF	TGCAGCGATGAGGGCTACACCTTC
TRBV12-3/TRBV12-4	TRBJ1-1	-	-	CASSLAQMNTEAFF	TGTGCCAGCAGTTTAGCACAGATGAACACTGAAGCTTTCTTT
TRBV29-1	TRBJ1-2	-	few	CSVAVAGDYGYTF	TGCAGCGTTGCGGTCGCGGGGGACTATGGCTACACCTTC
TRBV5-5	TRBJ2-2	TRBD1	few	CASRRQGADTGELFF	TGTGCCAGCAGAAGACAGGGCGCCGACACCGGGGAGCTGTTTTTT
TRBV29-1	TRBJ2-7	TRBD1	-	CSVVDRGRNEQYF	TGCAGCGTTGTAGACAGGGGGCGGAACGAGCAGTACTTC
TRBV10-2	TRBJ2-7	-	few	CASGRGGADGQYF	TGCGCCAGCGGGCGCGGAGGCGCCGACGGGCAGTACTTC
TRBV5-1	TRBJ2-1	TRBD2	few	CASSRSSGGGEQFF	TGCGCCAGCAGCAGGTCTAGCGGGGGAGGTGAGCAGTTCTTC